A single sample gave rise to the 18 T cell receptor beta chains below, sequenced in a study of blood T cell repertoires in COVID-19. Profiling relied on immunoSEQ multiplex PCR, and the TCRdb table lists in-frame clones only, not all of them. The data hold 200,000 or so clones, with roughly 82% observed a single time. The sequencing sample was made of peripheral blood. The receptor set was obtained from a woman aged 25 to 39 with acute or convalescent COVID-19.

The rearrangement joins TRBV2 to TRBJ2-5; TRBD2 is a possible D gene (6 bases). The CDR3 loop spans 14 amino acids. Trimming removed 7 bases at V and 4 bases at J, with 16 bases between. The germline gives CDR1 SNHLY, CDR2 FYNNEI. Written as DNA, the CDR3 is TGTGCCAGCACCCGAGGGGAGGCCGGAGAGACCCAGTACTTC. Its protein product is CASTRGEAGETQYF.

The table lists this clone with a few counts. The V call is TRBV19, the J call TRBJ2-1; possibly TRBD2 for D (6 bases). This CDR3 comprises 13 residues. V was trimmed by 8 bases and J by 7 bases, leaving 15 bases between them. Looked up from germline, CDR1 is LNHDA and CDR2 is SQIVND (reference sequence). The CDR3: CASSGTPGNEQFF. In DNA form, the CDR3 reads TGTGCCAGTTCAGGGACTCCGGGGAATGAGCAGTTCTTC.

The chain joins TRBV2 to TRBJ1-6; D uncertain. Germline V lookup: CDR1 SNHLY, CDR2 FYNNEI. The V end was cut by 4 bases, the J end by 7 bases, with 8 bases between. The CDR3 runs to 13 residues. CDR3 sequence (DNA): TGTGCCAGCAGTGTCGGAGCGAATTCACCCCTCCACTTT. Its protein is CASSVGANSPLHF.

The gene calls are TRBV29-1 and TRBJ1-2, with no clear D. V was shortened by 7 bases and J by 2 bases, with 14 bases between the two germline ends. The CDR3 is 13 amino acids. Germline lookup yields CDR1 SQVTM and CDR2 ANQGSEA. For the CDR3, the DNA is TGCAGCGCCCGCCCCGTGGGCAACTATGGCTACACCTTC. This sequence encodes CSARPVGNYGYTF.

The rearrangement links TRBV2 to TRBJ1-5, with D perhaps TRBD1 (5 bases). The V end was cut by 7 bases, the J end by 2 bases, with 15 bases between. The CDR3 is made up of 15 amino acids. CDR1 and CDR2 from the germline V gene are SNHLY and FYNNEI. The DNA for the CDR3 is TGTGCCAGCATGCTCGCAGGGATGGGCAATCAGCCCCAGCATTTT. Its translation is CASMLAGMGNQPQHF.

The V call is TRBV29-1, the J call TRBJ2-1; weak D call: TRBD2 (6 bases). The V end was cut by 7 bases, the J end by 3 bases, with 16 bases between. The CDR3 loop spans 14 amino acids. Germline CDR1 is SQVTM and CDR2 is ANQGSEA. CDR3 DNA: TGCAGCGCCTATAGCGGCACAGACTACAATGAGCAGTTCTTC. This sequence encodes CSAYSGTDYNEQFF.

This clone was counted once. The rearrangement uses TRBV5-4 and TRBJ2-7; the D gene is possibly TRBD2 (6 bases). Trimming cost V 0 bases and J 0 bases, with 7 bases left between them. Germline CDR1 is SGHNT and CDR2 is YYREEE (reference sequence). This CDR3 contains 14 residues. The CDR3 nucleotides read TGTGCCAGCAGCTTGGGGACTATCTCCTACGAGCAGTACTTC. Its translation: CASSLGTISYEQYF.

This chain joins TRBV5-1 and TRBJ1-1; TRBD1 is a possible D gene (5 bases). V was cut by 2 bases and J by 4 bases, with 15 bases left in between. This CDR3 contains 15 residues. Germline V gene lookup returns CDR1 SGHRS and CDR2 YFSETQ. CDR3 DNA: TGCGCCAGCAGCTTTGAAGGGGCGTCCCTCACTGAAGCTTTCTTT. Translating gives CASSFEGASLTEAFF.

This chain joins TRBV15 and TRBJ2-7, with 11 bases aligning to TRBD2. CDR3 length equals 14 residues. Germline V lookup: CDR1 LNHNV, CDR2 YYDKDF (reference sequence). Trimming at V came to 3 bases and at J to 3 bases, leaving 1 base not matched to a gene. The CDR3 DNA follows: TGTGCCACCAGCAGTCTAGCGGGAGGCTACGAGCAGTACTTC. Protein product: CATSSLAGGYEQYF.

The chain recombines TRBV29-1 with TRBJ1-1; D remains ambiguous. This CDR3 is 14 amino acids long. The V gene's germline CDR1 is SQVTM and CDR2 ANQGSEA. V gave up 7 bases and J gave up 1 base, with 16 bases separating them. CDR3 bases: TGCAGCGCGATTAGCCGATCTAGGAACACTGAAGCTTTCTTT. This translates into CSAISRSRNTEAFF. The complete variable domain, with remaining parts taken from reference TRBV29-1 and TRBJ1-1, reads SAVISQKPSRDICQRGTSLTIQCQVDSQVTMMFWYRQQPGQSLTLIATANQGSEATYESGFVIDKFPISRPNLTFSTLTVSNMSPEDSSIYLCSAISRSRNTEAFFGQGTRLTVV.

The V call is TRBV19, the J call TRBJ1-5; possibly TRBD1 for D (5 bases). CDR1 is LNHDA and CDR2 is SQIVND in the germline V gene (reference sequence). V was trimmed by 2 bases and J by 0 bases, leaving 8 bases between them. The CDR3 is made up of 15 amino acids. The CDR3 loop reads CASSIWGDSNQPQHF. In nucleotides, the CDR3 is TGTGCCAGTAGTATATGGGGGGATAGCAATCAGCCCCAGCATTTT. Full variable domain (rest looked up from reference TRBV19 and TRBJ1-5): DGGITQSPKYLFRKEGQNVTLSCEQNLNHDAMYWYRQDPGQGLRLIYYSQIVNDFQKGDIAEGYSVSREKKESFPLTVTSAQKNPTAFYLCASSIWGDSNQPQHFGDGTRLSIL.

The rearrangement uses TRBV11-2 and TRBJ1-2; 7 nucleotides line up with TRBD1. CDR3 length: 15 amino acids. Trimming at V came to 2 bases and at J to 3 bases, leaving 6 bases not matched to a gene. The germline gives CDR1 SGHAT, CDR2 FQNNGV. The CDR3 nucleotides are TGTGCCAGCAGCTTAACGAGGGGGCATTACTATGGCTACACCTTC. The encoded protein is CASSLTRGHYYGYTF. The complete variable domain, with remaining parts taken from reference TRBV11-2 and TRBJ1-2, reads EAGVAQSPRYKIIEKRQSVAFWCNPISGHATLYWYQQILGQGPKLLIQFQNNGVVDDSQLPKDRFSAERLKGVDSTLKIQPAKLEDSAVYLCASSLTRGHYYGYTFGSGTRLTVV.

This clone was found many times. The V call is TRBV4-1, the J call TRBJ2-7; the match to TRBD1 covers 7 bases. Unmatched junction bases numbered 6, after V lost 4 bases and J lost 0 bases. Germline loops: CDR1 MGHRA, CDR2 YSYEKL. The CDR3 covers 15 residues. CDR3 sequence (DNA): TGCGCCAGCAGCCGAGGACAGGCGCGCTCCTACGAGCAGTACTTC. The encoded protein is CASSRGQARSYEQYF.

The V call is TRBV7-9, the J call TRBJ1-4, with 7 bases lining up with TRBD1. Germline lookup yields CDR1 SEHNR and CDR2 FQNEAQ (reference sequence). The V segment lost 4 bases and the J segment 8 bases; nucleotides outside the gene matches: 10. The CDR3 is made up of 15 amino acids. The CDR3 DNA reads TGTGCCAGCAGCTCTAGTCAGACAGGGAGGGAAAAACTGTTTTTT. It codes for CASSSSQTGREKLFF.

This clone showed up just once. The chain joins TRBV6-5 to TRBJ1-1; the match to TRBD1 covers 7 bases. The germline CDR1 and CDR2 sequences are MNHEY and SVGAGI. The CDR3 loop spans 14 amino acids. V lost 6 bases and J lost 5; bases outside the gene matches: 9. This chain's CDR3 is CASRRTGVGTEAFF. The CDR3 region has the DNA TGTGCCAGCAGACGAACAGGGGTTGGAACTGAAGCTTTCTTT.

The V call is TRBV13, the J call TRBJ2-1; TRBD1 agrees at 9 bases. V trimming: 3 bases; J trimming: 7 bases; junction bases outside the gene matches: 4. CDR1 and CDR2 (germline): PRHDT, FYEKMQ (reference sequence). This CDR3 has 14 amino acids. The CDR3 protein is CASSLPGQGNEQFF. The CDR3 DNA is TGTGCCAGCAGCTTGCCGGGACAGGGTAATGAGCAGTTCTTC.

This clone was detected once. This chain links TRBV25-1 with TRBJ1-2; unclear D gene. The CDR3 contains 13 residues. CDR1 and CDR2 from the germline V gene are MGHDK and SYGVNS. Trimming shortened V by 8 bases and J by 4 bases, and 14 bases separated the two germline ends. The CDR3 sequence is CASGEWGGYGYTF. CDR3 sequence (DNA): TGTGCCAGCGGAGAATGGGGAGGCTATGGCTACACCTTC.

As to this clone: Other nucleotide sequences in the sample specify the same CDR3. The rearrangement joins TRBV9 to TRBJ2-1, with a weak D call TRBD1 (6 bases). CDR3 size: 15 residues. V shed 0 bases and J shed 1 base, with 8 bases lying between them. Germline V gene data show CDR1 as SGDLS and CDR2 as YYNGEE. The CDR3 is CASSVVQGSYNEQFF. Written as DNA, the CDR3 is TGTGCCAGCAGCGTAGTCCAGGGGTCCTACAATGAGCAGTTCTTC.